This T cell receptor beta chain was recovered during a study of Tregs in tolerant kidney transplant recipients. The germline gives CDR1 LNHDA, CDR2 SQIVND (reference sequence). This CDR3 is built from 14 residues. V was cut by 6 bases and J by 9 bases, with 21 bases left in between. Only a few counts were recorded for this clone. The protocol was immunoSEQ multiplex PCR, while the TCRdb copy is restricted to in-frame clones and leaves out a portion. The sample has 85,000 to 100,000 clones, under 95% seen once. The sample in question was CD4+ T cells from blood, obtained before the transplant. The chain has TRBV19 and TRBJ2-7, with D uncertain. This clonotype was obtained from a human donor who received a combined kidney and bone marrow transplant. The CDR3 sequence: CASSYRVSSLTQYF. CDR3 DNA: TGTGCCAGTAGCTACCGGGTCAGCTCCCTCACGCAGTACTTC.